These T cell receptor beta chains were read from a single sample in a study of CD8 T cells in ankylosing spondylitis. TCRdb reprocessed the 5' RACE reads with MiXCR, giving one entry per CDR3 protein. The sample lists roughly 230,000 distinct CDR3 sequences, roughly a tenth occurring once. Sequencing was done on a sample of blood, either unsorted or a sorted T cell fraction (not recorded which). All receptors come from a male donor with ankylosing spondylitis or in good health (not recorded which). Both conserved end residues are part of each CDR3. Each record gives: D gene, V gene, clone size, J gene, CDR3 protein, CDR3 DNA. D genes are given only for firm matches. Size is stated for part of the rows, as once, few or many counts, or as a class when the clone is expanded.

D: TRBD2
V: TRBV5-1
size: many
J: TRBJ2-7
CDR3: CASSLGSGRNSYEQYF
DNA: TGCGCCAGCAGCTTAGGAAGCGGGAGGAACTCCTACGAGCAGTACTTC

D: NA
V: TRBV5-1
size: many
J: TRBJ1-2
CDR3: CASSLVPGDLYGYTF
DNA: TGCGCCAGCAGCCTCGTCCCCGGCGATCTCTATGGCTACACCTTC

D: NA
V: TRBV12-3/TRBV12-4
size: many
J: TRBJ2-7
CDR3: CASSWAGPYYEQYF
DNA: TGTGCCAGCAGTTGGGCAGGTCCTTACTACGAGCAGTACTTC

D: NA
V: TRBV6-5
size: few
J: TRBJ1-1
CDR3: CASSYSGTTGMNTEAFF
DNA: TGTGCCAGCAGTTACTCCGGTACGACGGGCATGAACACTGAAGCTTTCTTT

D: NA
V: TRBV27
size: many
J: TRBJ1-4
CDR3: CASSPEAGKLFF
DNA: TGTGCCAGCAGTCCTGAAGCCGGTAAACTGTTTTTT

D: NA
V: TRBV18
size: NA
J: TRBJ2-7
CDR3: CASSPRGGLNDEQYF
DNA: TGTGCCAGCTCACCCAGGGGAGGGTTAAACGACGAGCAGTACTTC

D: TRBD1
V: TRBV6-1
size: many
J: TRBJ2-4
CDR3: CASSQRDRGRDIQYF
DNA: TGTGCCAGCAGTCAAAGGGACAGGGGGCGAGACATTCAGTACTTC

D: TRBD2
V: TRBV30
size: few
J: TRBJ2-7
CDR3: CAWSTSGRALEQYF
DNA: TGTGCCTGGAGCACGAGCGGGAGGGCCCTCGAGCAGTACTTC

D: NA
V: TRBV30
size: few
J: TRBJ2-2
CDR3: CAWRVAGASTGELFF
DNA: TGTGCCTGGAGGGTCGCGGGGGCGAGCACCGGGGAGCTGTTTTTT

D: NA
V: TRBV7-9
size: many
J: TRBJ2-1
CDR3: CASSYYNEQFF
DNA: TGTGCCAGCAGCTACTACAATGAGCAGTTCTTC

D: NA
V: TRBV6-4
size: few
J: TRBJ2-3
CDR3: CASSDSRDPRDTQYF
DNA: TGTGCCAGCAGTGACTCGAGGGACCCACGAGATACGCAGTATTTT

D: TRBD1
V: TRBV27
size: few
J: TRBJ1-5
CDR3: CASSLGGGSLNQPQHF
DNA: TGTGCCAGCAGCCTCGGAGGGGGCAGCCTCAATCAGCCCCAGCATTTT

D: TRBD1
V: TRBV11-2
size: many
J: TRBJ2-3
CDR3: CASSARGQSTDTQYF
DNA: TGTGCCAGCAGTGCCCGGGGACAGAGCACAGATACGCAGTATTTT

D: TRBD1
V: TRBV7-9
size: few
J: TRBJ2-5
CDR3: CASSQPVPGRGRETQYF
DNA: TGTGCCAGCAGCCAACCCGTTCCGGGCAGGGGGCGAGAGACCCAGTACTTC

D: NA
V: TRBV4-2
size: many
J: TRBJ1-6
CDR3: CASSQSRGGEGNNSPLHF
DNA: TGTGCCAGCAGCCAATCCCGCGGTGGGGAGGGTAATAATTCACCCCTCCACTTT

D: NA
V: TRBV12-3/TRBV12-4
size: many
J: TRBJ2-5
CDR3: CASNTPWGHQETQYF
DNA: TGTGCCAGCAACACACCTTGGGGACATCAAGAGACCCAGTACTTC

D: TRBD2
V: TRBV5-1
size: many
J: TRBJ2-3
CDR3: CASSFGTSGSTDTQYF
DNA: TGCGCCAGCAGCTTCGGGACTAGCGGTAGCACAGATACGCAGTATTTT

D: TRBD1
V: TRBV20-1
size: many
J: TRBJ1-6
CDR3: CSAPMGTENSPLHF
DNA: TGCAGTGCTCCCATGGGGACAGAGAATTCACCCCTCCACTTT

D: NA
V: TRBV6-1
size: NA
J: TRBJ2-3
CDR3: CASRTGTSSSTDTQYF
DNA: TGTGCCAGCAGAACCGGGACTTCCTCTAGCACAGATACGCAGTATTTT

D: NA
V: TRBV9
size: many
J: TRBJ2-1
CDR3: CASSPRGIRSYNEQFF
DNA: TGTGCCAGCAGCCCCCGGGGGATCCGCTCCTACAATGAGCAGTTCTTC

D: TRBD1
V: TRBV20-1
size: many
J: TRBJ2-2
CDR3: CSALEDRERGELFF
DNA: TGCAGTGCTCTAGAGGACAGGGAAAGGGGGGAGCTGTTTTTT